The present entry profiles one TCR beta chain with its context. No antigen is known for it. Clones were sequenced by immunoSEQ multiplex PCR, and TCRdb holds only the in-frame ones, with some missing. The sample consists of around 120,000 clones, about 83% of them appearing once. The germline V gene encodes CDR1 LNHDA and CDR2 SQIVND (reference sequence). With 0 bases clipped from V and 7 bases from J, the junction kept 3 bases outside the gene matches. The CDR3 runs 15 residues. This sample was included in a study of cytomegalovirus exposure and HLA in healthy donors. Regarding the study as a whole: The study designated 150 or so TCR beta chains cytomegalovirus-associated.

The specimen sequenced was PBMCs. The chain uses TRBV19 and TRBJ1-6; 7 bases fit TRBD1. This receptor was taken from a man between 18 and 29 years old in good health and CMV-seronegative. The CDR3 region has the DNA TGTGCCAGTAGTATAGAGAGGGGGCAAAATTCACCCCTCCACTTT. It codes for CASSIERGQNSPLHF.